A selection of T cell receptor beta chains follows, all from one sample in a study of blood T cell repertoires in COVID-19. Libraries were prepared by immunoSEQ multiplex PCR; TCRdb keeps only in-frame clonotypes and omits some of them. Of some 150,000 clones listed, roughly 90% are singletons. Sequenced: peripheral blood. The receptors come from a woman aged 60-70 years who had recovered from COVID-19. The conserved cysteine and the conserved F or W are not part of the CDR3 here.

cdr3_length	v_call	j_call	cdr3_aa
14	TRBV6-1	TRBJ1-1	ASSEARGVGNTEAF
14	TRBV29-1	TRBJ1-1	SVEDRRGRVNTEAF
14	TRBV2	TRBJ2-5	ASSDGSGGAIETQY
12	TRBV27	TRBJ2-3	ASSLLASTDTQY
11	TRBV28	TRBJ1-2	ASSLRGEGGYT
12	TRBV5-4	TRBJ2-5	ASSLAGVGETQY
12	TRBV29-1	TRBJ1-5	SVGGRGSNQPQH
14	TRBV4-1	TRBJ2-6	ASSKDRASGANVLT
14	TRBV5-1	TRBJ2-6	ASSSEGVPGANVLT
13	TRBV2	TRBJ2-5	ASRQEAGGRETQY
14	TRBV7-2	TRBJ2-3	ASSLGYREFGDTQY
10	TRBV30	TRBJ2-5	AWNLVGETQY
15	TRBV21-1	TRBJ1-6	ASSKSRQDPRNSPLH
14	TRBV9	TRBJ2-3	ASSVRLAASTDTQY
13	TRBV28	TRBJ2-5	ASGKQGALGETQY
14	TRBV5-5	TRBJ2-5	ASSLALAGGQETQY
10	TRBV12-3/TRBV12-4	TRBJ1-5	ASSSLRGGQH
16	TRBV5-4	TRBJ2-2	ASSLGSGQGSGTGELF
13	TRBV2	TRBJ2-7	ASRGLLLTEYEQY
14	TRBV5-1	TRBJ1-2	ASSLGTGGANYGYT
13	TRBV4-3	TRBJ2-2	ASSQASQGTGELF
12	TRBV2	TRBJ1-1	ATPRVQVNTEAF
11	TRBV4-3	TRBJ2-7	ASSQDGVHEQY
13	TRBV29-1	TRBJ1-1	SGIRDRRLNTEAF